This T cell receptor beta chain appears in the sequencing data of a study of blood T cell repertoires in COVID-19. Study in general: Samples representing acute and convalescent COVID-19 were sourced from the United States, Italy and Spain. PBMCs, B-cell-depleted T cells, or T cells were the source of the cDNA or gDNA that made up the material.

The CDR3 extends over 15 amino acids. Germline CDR1 LNHDA, CDR2 SQIVND (reference sequence). With 8 bases removed from V and 2 bases from J, the gap between germline ends came to 16 bases. Original handling: Estimates of nucleated cell counts were drawn from the amplification of reference gene primers. TCRdb's table, derived via immunoSEQ multiplex PCR, lists solely in-frame clones and lacks some. Clonal size and the V and J genes are those of that table, whereas D and trimming came from the DNA. The sample records a few hundred thousand clones, around 84% being singletons. The clonotype was recovered from a man aged 35-49 years with acute or convalescent COVID-19. Sequences were obtained from peripheral blood. The gene calls are TRBV19 and TRBJ1-5; the D gene is possibly TRBD1 (5 bases). As DNA, the CDR3 is TGTGCCAGTTGTCAAGGAACCAGGGGCAATCAGCCCCAGCATTTT. Its translation is CASCQGTRGNQPQHF.